This entry lists 23 T cell receptor beta chains sequenced from one sample in a study of T-cell reconstitution after alpha-beta-depleted transplantation in children. TCRbeta library preparation incorporated unique molecular identifiers. TCRdb re-derived calls from the PCR reads in MiXCR, one entry per CDR3 protein. The sample consists of about 300,000 distinct CDR3 sequences, roughly 7.8% of them appearing once. The antigens these receptors bind are not known. General study points: Newly generated T cells supplied most T-cell counts and diversity one year post-transplant.

The sample in question was peripheral blood, obtained 360 days after TCRalphabeta/CD19-depleted stem cell transplant. These receptors were collected from a female patient aged 2-9 years who had a stem cell transplant for Fanconi anemia, so the T cells may come from the graft donor.

This clonotype was counted ten times or more. The chain has TRBV12-3 or TRBV12-4 and TRBJ1-1; 8 bases agree with TRBD1. J lost 4 bases, V lost 6 bases, and 7 bases had no gene match. The CDR3 spans 14 residues. The CDR3 region has the DNA TGTGCCAGCAGCCAGAGGACAGGGACCACTGAAGCTTTCTTT. Protein product: CASSQRTGTTEAFF.

Ten or more counts support this clonotype. The rearrangement joins TRBV6-5 to TRBJ1-2, with 7 bases lining up with TRBD1. Trimming took 4 bases from V and 4 from J; bases not matched to a gene: 3. CDR3 length equals 13 residues. Germline values: CDR1 MNHEY, CDR2 SVGAGI. CDR3 DNA sequence: TGTGCCAGCAGTTGGAACAGGGGCTATGGCTACACCTTC. Residues: CASSWNRGYGYTF.

This clonotype was detected ten times or more. This rearrangement joins TRBV7-2 to TRBJ2-1; 13 positions agree with TRBD2. V was clipped by 2 bases and J by 2 bases; unmatched bases: 3. Germline assignment: CDR1 SGHTA and CDR2 FQGNSA. The length of the CDR3 is 17 residues. The CDR3 sequence is CASSLFTSGGAYNEQFF. The CDR3 DNA is TGTGCCAGCAGCTTATTCACTAGCGGGGGGGCCTACAATGAGCAGTTCTTC.

The J gene is TRBJ2-1, the V gene TRBV3-1; no clear D. The CDR3 has 13 amino acids. Germline V gives CDR1 LGHDT, CDR2 YNNKEL (reference sequence). The V end lost 1 base, the J end lost 10 bases, and 11 bases lay between the germline ends. DNA of the CDR3: TGTGCCAGCAGCCAAGTGGTGGGCATGGAGCAGTTCTTC. It specifies CASSQVVGMEQFF.

This clonotype was counted a few times. This rearrangement joins TRBV20-1 to TRBJ1-1; D is unresolved. Germline assignment: CDR1 DFQATT and CDR2 SNEGSKA (reference sequence). Between the trimmed V and J ends, which lost 3 bases and 1 base, there was a span of 12 bases. The CDR3 is 14 residues long. For the CDR3, the DNA is TGCAGTGCTAGTTCCCAGGCCGGGAACACTGAAGCTTTCTTT. This gives the protein CSASSQAGNTEAFF.

This clonotype was recorded many times. This sequence joins TRBV4-2 and TRBJ1-4; D is unresolved. The CDR3 is made up of 16 amino acids. Trimming cost V 1 base and J 4 bases, with 13 bases left between them. Germline V gene sequence: CDR1 LGHNA, CDR2 YNFKEQ. CDR3 loop: CASSQVDGGYNEKLFF. DNA of the CDR3: TGTGCCAGCAGCCAAGTGGACGGTGGATATAATGAAAAACTGTTTTTT.

This chain joins TRBV18 and TRBJ2-1; 8 positions match TRBD1. CDR1 and CDR2 (germline): KGHSH, LQKENI. Trimming cost V 2 bases and J 14 bases; bases outside gene matches: 5. The CDR3 totals 12 residues. CDR3 DNA sequence: TGTGCCAGCTCACCAACGGACAGGGATAAGTTCTTC. This codes for CASSPTDRDKFF.

This clonotype was counted only a few times. The chain carries TRBV10-3 and TRBJ1-4, with D unresolved. Germline CDR1 and CDR2: ENHRY and SYGVKD. This CDR3 region has 16 residues. The V end was cut by 2 bases, the J end by 2 bases, with 12 bases between. CDR3: CAISEGVQPTNEKLFF. Written as DNA, the CDR3 is TGTGCCATCAGTGAGGGTGTTCAGCCCACTAATGAAAAACTGTTTTTT.

This chain connects TRBV12-3 or TRBV12-4 to TRBJ2-5, with 12 bases fitting TRBD2. Trimming at V came to 5 bases and at J to 5 bases, leaving 3 bases not matched to a gene. The CDR3 totals 14 residues. As DNA, the CDR3 is TGTGCCAGCAGTGCTAGCGGGGGGGTGGAGACCCAGTACTTC. Residues: CASSASGGVETQYF.

This clonotype was detected ten times or more. The rearrangement uses TRBV20-1 and TRBJ1-4; no definite D call. The CDR3 sequence is 13 residues long. Trimming shortened V by 4 bases and J by 4 bases, and 10 bases separated the two germline ends. Germline V gene sequence: CDR1 DFQATT, CDR2 SNEGSKA (reference sequence). This CDR3 reads CSAISRSNEKLFF. Written as DNA, the CDR3 is TGCAGTGCTATATCGAGAAGTAATGAAAAACTGTTTTTT.

This clonotype was seen ten or more times. This sequence joins TRBV5-1 and TRBJ2-5; no definite D call. Germline values: CDR1 SGHRS, CDR2 YFSETQ. V was cut by 1 base and J by 5 bases, with 9 bases left in between. The CDR3 length is 13 residues. This CDR3 reads CASSLYLLETQYF. CDR3 nucleotides: TGCGCCAGCAGCTTGTATCTGTTGGAGACCCAGTACTTC.

This clonotype was counted many times. The gene calls are TRBV10-3 and TRBJ2-7; 8 bases agree with TRBD2. V shed 9 bases and J 2 bases; nucleotides not matched to a gene: 9. Looked up from germline, CDR1 is ENHRY and CDR2 is SYGVKD. The CDR3 is made up of 14 amino acids. The DNA for the CDR3 is TGTGCCATAGCCCAAGGCGGGGGGACCTACGAGCAGTACGTC. Amino acids: CAIAQGGGTYEQYV.

The sample holds many counts of this clonotype. V and J are TRBV12-3 or TRBV12-4 and TRBJ1-1; D uncertain. There are 12 residues in the CDR3. V was clipped by 3 bases and J by 10 bases, with 12 bases between them. The CDR3, as DNA: TGTGCCAGCAGTTTTAACCGGGTGAGAGCTTTCTTT. Protein product: CASSFNRVRAFF.

This clonotype showed up just a few times. The chain has TRBV28 and TRBJ1-2, with D uncertain. The V and J ends lost 3 bases and 4 bases respectively, with 12 bases between them. CDR3 length: 14 residues. CDR1 MDHEN and CDR2 SYDVKM come from the germline V gene. CDR3 sequence: CASSFLSEGYGYTF. The CDR3 DNA reads as TGTGCCAGCAGTTTCCTGTCAGAGGGCTATGGCTACACCTTC.

This clonotype was found a few times. The chain couples TRBV6-6 to TRBJ1-1; unclear D gene. CDR1 and CDR2 from the germline V gene are MNHNY and SVGAGI (reference sequence). The CDR3 is 13 residues long. The V gene lost 2 bases and the J gene lost 5 bases, with 9 bases spanning the gap. The CDR3 is CASSYVLPTEAFF. For the CDR3, the DNA is TGTGCCAGCAGTTACGTACTACCTACTGAAGCTTTCTTT.

The table lists this clonotype with many counts. The gene calls are TRBV5-1 and TRBJ2-2; no clear D. V was shortened by 2 bases and J by 4 bases, with 6 bases between the two germline ends. The CDR3 runs to 13 residues. Per germline, CDR1 SGHRS and CDR2 YFSETQ. This chain's CDR3 is CASSFAPTGELFF. CDR3 coding DNA: TGCGCCAGCAGCTTCGCGCCCACCGGGGAGCTGTTTTTT.

This clonotype has only a few counts. This chain connects TRBV6-1 to TRBJ2-3; TRBD2 matches 10 bases. This CDR3 has 14 residues. The junction had 3 bases not matched to a gene; V was cut back by 5 bases and J by 4 bases. In germline, CDR1 is MNHNS, CDR2 SASEGT. The CDR3 region is CASSPSGGPDTQYF. CDR3 sequence (DNA): TGTGCCAGCAGTCCTAGCGGGGGACCAGATACGCAGTATTTT.

This clonotype showed up many times. This chain links TRBV7-9 with TRBJ1-4; D unclear. The CDR3 loop spans 14 amino acids. CDR1 is SEHNR and CDR2 is FQNEAQ in the germline V gene (reference sequence). The V end was cut by 6 bases, the J end by 6 bases, with 14 bases between. The CDR3 bases are TGTGCCAGCAGTTTTCAGGCGTTAGATGAAAAACTGTTTTTT. Encoded protein: CASSFQALDEKLFF.

The J gene is TRBJ1-1, the V gene TRBV6-1, with 8 bases fitting TRBD1. The CDR3 spans 16 residues. Germline CDR1 reads MNHNS; CDR2 reads SASEGT. V dropped 6 bases and J dropped 11; count of bases not matched to a gene: 20. CDR3 DNA sequence: TGTGCCAGCAGCTTCCCCCAAATTAGACGGGACAGGTTGGCTTTCTTT. This sequence encodes CASSFPQIRRDRLAFF.

This clonotype was detected ten times or more. This chain joins TRBV28 and TRBJ2-3; D unclear. The V gene's germline CDR1 is MDHEN and CDR2 SYDVKM. The V and J ends lost 3 bases and 4 bases respectively, with 8 bases between them. The CDR3 is made up of 13 amino acids. CDR3 in DNA: TGTGCCAGCAGTTTCGGCCCTTCAGATACGCAGTATTTT. Amino acid sequence: CASSFGPSDTQYF.

This clonotype was counted ten times or more. This chain connects TRBV7-6 to TRBJ2-1; D uncertain. Deletions cut 0 bases from V and 6 bases from J, with 6 bases between. The germline V gene encodes CDR1 SGHVS and CDR2 FNYEAQ. The CDR3 length is 13 residues. The CDR3 nucleotides are TGTGCCAGCAGCTTAGCGACTCCCAATGAGCAGTTCTTC. It yields the protein CASSLATPNEQFF.

This clonotype came up many times. CDR3: CASSLRSGPTSYEQYF. The CDR3 DNA sequence: TGCGCCAGCAGCTTACGGTCAGGGCCGACCTCTTACGAGCAGTACTTC. The chain couples TRBV5-1 to TRBJ2-7; D possibly corresponds to TRBD1 (5 bases). The germline V gene has CDR1 SGHRS and CDR2 YFSETQ. CDR3 length: 16 amino acids. Trimming took off 2 bases at V and 4 bases at J, with 19 bases between the two ends.

At least ten counts were recorded for this clonotype. The chain carries TRBV12-3 or TRBV12-4 and TRBJ2-4, with D hard to call. The CDR3 has 12 residues. V lost 6 bases and J 5 bases, leaving 8 bases between the germline ends. The CDR3 bases are TGTGCCAGCAGCCTAGGAGAAAACATTCAGTACTTC. Amino acids: CASSLGENIQYF.